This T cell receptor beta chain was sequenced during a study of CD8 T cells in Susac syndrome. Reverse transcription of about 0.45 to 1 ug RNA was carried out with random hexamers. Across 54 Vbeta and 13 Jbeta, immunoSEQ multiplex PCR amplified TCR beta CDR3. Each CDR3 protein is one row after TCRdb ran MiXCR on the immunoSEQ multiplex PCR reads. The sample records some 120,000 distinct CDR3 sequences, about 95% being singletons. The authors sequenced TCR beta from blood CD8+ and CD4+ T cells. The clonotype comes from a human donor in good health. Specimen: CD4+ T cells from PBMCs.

The CDR3 DNA is TGTGCCAGCAGCTTAGCAGGGGCCCAGATCCACAATGAGCAGTTCTTC. Amino acid sequence: CASSLAGAQIHNEQFF. The chain is built from TRBV7-6 and TRBJ2-1; maybe TRBD1 (5 bases). Germline V gives CDR1 SGHVS, CDR2 FNYEAQ. Deletions cut 0 bases from V and 5 bases from J, with 14 bases between. This CDR3 is built from 16 residues.